A single sample is the source of the 3 T cell receptor beta chains below, sequenced in a study of blood T cell repertoires in COVID-19. Clones were read by immunoSEQ multiplex PCR, and TCRdb kept only the in-frame ones, dropping some. The table includes over 45,000 clones, 80% to 90% detected once. Specimen: peripheral blood. The receptors here all came from an elderly woman with acute or convalescent COVID-19.

This sequence joins TRBV5-3 and TRBJ1-2, with 7 bases fitting TRBD1. TRBV5-3 is marked as an open reading frame, function uncertain. The J segment lost 4 bases and the V segment lost 4 bases, leaving 16 bases of the junction unmatched. The CDR3 covers 17 residues. The CDR3 region has the DNA TGTGCCAGAAGCCTCCTAAGTAAGGGGGCTTGCGGCTATGGCTACACCTTC. Translated, it gives CARSLLSKGACGYGYTF.

This chain links TRBV30 with TRBJ2-3; 10 bases line up with TRBD2. V lost 3 bases and J lost 1; bases outside the gene matches: 10. The CDR3 spans 17 residues. Looked up from germline, CDR1 is GTSNPN and CDR2 is SVGIG (reference sequence). The CDR3 region has the DNA TGTGCCTGGAGACCCCCAGCCGGGACTAGCGGCACAGATACGCAGTATTTT. This encodes CAWRPPAGTSGTDTQYF.

The chain recombines TRBV3-1 (or the pseudogene TRBV3-2) with TRBJ1-2; the D gene is possibly TRBD1 (5 bases). CDR1 is LGHDT, CDR2 YNNKEL, per germline (reference sequence). The CDR3 sequence is 15 residues long. With 0 bases removed from V and 2 bases from J, the gap between germline ends came to 10 bases. CDR3 protein: CASSQDNQGNYGYTF. The CDR3 bases are TGTGCCAGCAGCCAAGATAACCAGGGAAACTATGGCTACACCTTC.